A selection of T cell receptor beta chains follows, all from one sample in a study of blood T cell repertoires in COVID-19. Method: immunoSEQ multiplex PCR; TCRdb's copy keeps in-frame clones and lacks some. This sample yields about 240,000 clones, of which 82% are seen a single time; around 12% belongs to the top ten. Sequenced: peripheral blood. All receptors derive from a woman aged 55-69 years with active or convalescent COVID-19. Both conserved end residues are part of each CDR3. The order of the fields is D gene, V gene, J gene, clone size, CDR3 protein, CDR3 DNA. A D gene is named only where the DNA matches it firmly. Part of the rows lack a size; the others show once, few, many or a class for expanded clones.

TRBD1	TRBV6-5	TRBJ1-4	.	CALGGSRGFNEKLFF	TGTGCCCTTGGGGGGAGCAGGGGGTTCAATGAAAAACTGTTTTTT
.	TRBV7-2	TRBJ1-1	.	CASSPPDRATEAFF	TGTGCCAGCAGCCCCCCCGACAGAGCTACTGAAGCTTTCTTT
.	TRBV3-1/TRBV3-2	TRBJ2-3	.	CASSQGAFQGKGATDTQYF	TGTGCCAGCAGCCAAGGGGCCTTCCAGGGGAAAGGCGCGACAGATACGCAGTATTTT
.	TRBV5-1	TRBJ1-1	.	CASSLVPGNENTEAFF	TGCGCCAGCAGCTTGGTTCCAGGCAATGAGAACACTGAAGCTTTCTTT
TRBD1	TRBV6-4	TRBJ2-1	.	CASSDSFVGTGQFF	TGTGCCAGCAGTGACAGTTTTGTCGGGACAGGGCAGTTCTTC
.	TRBV6-5	TRBJ2-2	few	CASKLPLSTGELFF	TGTGCCAGCAAGCTCCCTCTCTCCACCGGGGAGCTGTTTTTT
.	TRBV19	TRBJ1-3	once	CASTLTHYFSGNTIYF	TGTGCCAGTACCCTCACCCACTACTTCTCTGGAAACACCATATATTTT
TRBD1	TRBV18	TRBJ1-3	.	CASSRDRGSGNTIYF	TGTGCCAGCTCACGGGACAGGGGCTCTGGAAACACCATATATTTT
.	TRBV6-4	TRBJ2-7	.	CASSAEALEQYF	TGTGCCAGCAGTGCCGAGGCGCTCGAGCAGTACTTC
TRBD2	TRBV29-1	TRBJ2-5	.	CSVVGAGGGETQYF	TGCAGCGTTGTTGGGGCGGGGGGCGGAGAGACCCAGTACTTC
TRBD1	TRBV10-3	TRBJ2-2	.	CAISEGSAGGNTGELFF	TGTGCCATCAGTGAGGGGTCTGCAGGGGGGAACACCGGGGAGCTGTTTTTT
TRBD1	TRBV6-1	TRBJ2-5	.	CASSDRGRGETQYF	TGTGCCAGCAGTGACAGGGGGCGCGGGGAGACCCAGTACTTC
.	TRBV19	TRBJ1-1	.	CASRSREAEAFF	TGTGCCAGTAGATCAAGAGAGGCTGAAGCTTTCTTT
TRBD1	TRBV2	TRBJ1-4	few	CASSLGQLNEKLFF	TGTGCCAGCAGTTTGGGACAGCTTAATGAAAAACTGTTTTTT
.	TRBV5-4	TRBJ1-6	.	CASSPDSGRNSPLHF	TGTGCCAGCAGCCCGGATTCAGGGCGAAATTCACCCCTCCACTTT
.	TRBV7-3	TRBJ1-1	.	CASSVDGRNTEAFF	TGTGCCAGCAGCGTCGATGGCAGAAACACTGAAGCTTTCTTT
TRBD1	TRBV7-9	TRBJ1-2	.	CASSPQGVNGYTF	TGTGCCAGCAGTCCCCAGGGGGTCAATGGCTACACCTTC
.	TRBV3-1/TRBV3-2	TRBJ1-3	.	CASSQGPRDTLVSGNTIYF	TGTGCCAGCAGCCAAGGGCCACGTGACACCCTTGTCTCTGGAAACACCATATATTTT
.	TRBV4-3	TRBJ1-5	.	CASSQGQGSQPQHF	TGCGCCAGCAGCCAAGGTCAGGGCAGTCAGCCCCAGCATTTT
.	TRBV5-1	TRBJ2-5	.	CASSHGTTQFQETQYF	TGCGCCAGCAGCCATGGGACAACCCAATTCCAAGAGACCCAGTACTTC
TRBD1	TRBV2	TRBJ1-2	few	CASSRDRNQVYGYTF	TGTGCCAGCAGCCGGGACAGGAATCAGGTCTATGGCTACACCTTC
.	TRBV6-5	TRBJ1-2	.	CASTTGQHPAYGYTF	TGTGCCAGCACCACAGGACAGCACCCGGCCTATGGCTACACCTTC
TRBD2	TRBV4-2	TRBJ2-7	.	CASSQERGGFYEQYF	TGTGCCAGCAGCCAAGAGCGGGGGGGCTTCTACGAGCAGTACTTC
.	TRBV7-2	TRBJ1-3	.	CASSLVESRNTIYF	TGTGCCAGCAGCTTAGTAGAGTCCCGAAACACCATATATTTT
.	TRBV6-2/TRBV6-3	TRBJ2-1	once	CASSYRRSPYNEQFF	TGTGCCAGCAGTTACCGTAGGAGCCCCTACAATGAGCAGTTCTTC
.	TRBV5-1	TRBJ2-1	.	CASSLLASSYNEQFF	TGCGCCAGCAGCTTGTTAGCGAGCTCCTACAATGAGCAGTTCTTC